A single sample is the source of the 26 T cell receptor beta chains below, sequenced in a study of a mutant IDH1 vaccine in newly diagnosed glioma. As to time point: week 35, safety follow-up. What each vaccine dose contained was 300 ug of mutant IDH1 20-mer peptide, accompanied by topical imiquimod. These receptors lack a known antigen. Repertoires were generated with immunoSEQ multiplex PCR, while TCRdb's copy carries only in-frame clones and drops some. The sample includes about 30,000 clones, around 73% of them seen just once. The source was PBMCs, collected from a glioma patient whose treatment included an IDH1 peptide vaccine. All receptors derive from a woman in her 40s with glioma.

The CDR3 coding sequence is TGTGCCAGCAGTCCCACCCACAGGGGAAGACAGCCCCAGCATTTT. Protein product: CASSPTHRGRQPQHF. This chain links TRBV27 with TRBJ1-5, with TRBD1 matching 7 bases. The CDR3 extends over 15 amino acids. Unmatched junction bases numbered 11, after V lost 5 bases and J lost 7 bases. Germline assignment: CDR1 MNHEY and CDR2 SMNVEV (reference sequence).

The chain employs TRBV18 and TRBJ1-5; the D gene is possibly TRBD1 (5 bases). The CDR3 totals 15 residues. Germline CDR1 KGHSH, CDR2 LQKENI. V was clipped by 0 bases and J by 5 bases, with 11 bases between them. CDR3: CASSPPGGSDQPQHF. The CDR3 nucleotides read TGTGCCAGCTCACCACCGGGGGGGTCGGATCAGCCCCAGCATTTT.

The CDR3 DNA reads as TGTGCCAGCAGCTTAGATCGACCCCCTGTAGGAGGGCCACTCCACTTT. It codes for CASSLDRPPVGGPLHF. The chain recombines TRBV11-2 with TRBJ1-6; no clear D. Germline CDR1 reads SGHAT; CDR2 reads FQNNGV. Trimming took off 0 bases at V and 16 bases at J, with 22 bases between the two ends. This CDR3 contains 16 residues.

This chain uses TRBV5-1 with TRBJ2-1; TRBD2 aligns across 11 bases. V dropped 0 bases and J dropped 10; count of bases not matched to a gene: 6. The CDR3 runs 15 residues. CDR1 is SGHRS and CDR2 is YFSETQ in the germline V gene. CDR3: CASSLGPGTSGEQFF. The DNA of the CDR3 is TGCGCCAGCAGCTTGGGCCCCGGGACTAGCGGCGAGCAGTTCTTC. The variable domain in full, with the rest retrieved from reference TRBV5-1 and TRBJ2-1, is KAGVTQTPRYLIKTRGQQVTLSCSPISGHRSVSWYQQTPGQGLQFLFEYFSETQRNKGNFPGRFSGRQFSNSRSEMNVSTLELGDSALYLCASSLGPGTSGEQFFGPGTRLTVL.

The chain combines TRBV9 with TRBJ1-1, with D possibly TRBD1 on 6 matching bases. The CDR3 length is 13 residues. The V gene lost 0 bases and the J gene lost 4 bases, with 7 bases spanning the gap. CDR1 and CDR2 from the germline V gene are SGDLS and YYNGEE. In DNA, the CDR3 is TGTGCCAGCAGCGTAGGGACAGCCACTGAAGCTTTCTTT. Translation: CASSVGTATEAFF.

For the CDR3, the DNA is TGTGCCAGCAGTTATATCGGAGAGACCCAGTACTTC. This codes for CASSYIGETQYF. The V and J genes are TRBV6-6 and TRBJ2-5; D not certain. Trimming shortened V by 3 bases and J by 4 bases, and 6 bases separated the two germline ends. CDR3 length: 12 residues. Germline CDR1 is MNHNY and CDR2 is SVGAGI (reference sequence).

The genes are TRBV19 and TRBJ1-1, with 7 bases that match TRBD1. V dropped 6 bases and J dropped 0; count of bases not matched to a gene: 1. The CDR3 has 13 residues. CDR1 is LNHDA and CDR2 is SQIVND in the germline V gene (reference sequence). The CDR3: CASSQGVNTEAFF. Written as DNA, the CDR3 is TGTGCCAGTAGCCAGGGGGTGAACACTGAAGCTTTCTTT.

This clone was picked up a small number of times. CDR3 region: CAWSSSSDQPQHF. Here the CDR3 DNA reads TGTGCCTGGAGTTCGTCATCAGATCAGCCCCAGCATTTT. This chain links TRBV30 with TRBJ1-5; D not resolved. The CDR3 has 13 amino acids. Trimming took off 2 bases at V and 5 bases at J, with 10 bases between the two ends. Germline values: CDR1 GTSNPN, CDR2 SVGIG (reference sequence). The full variable domain, rest sourced from reference TRBV30 and TRBJ1-5, is SQTIHQWPATLVQPVGSPLSLECTVEGTSNPNLYWYRQAAGRGLQLLFYSVGIGQISSEVPQNLSASRPQDRQFILSSKKLLLSDSGFYLCAWSSSSDQPQHFGDGTRLSIL.

Comments on this clone: This CDR3 is also generated by other DNA sequences in the sample. V and J are TRBV10-3 and TRBJ2-3; 11 positions agree with TRBD2. CDR3 size: 18 residues. V gave up 5 bases and J gave up 6 bases; unmatched junction bases: 16. The germline gives CDR1 ENHRY, CDR2 SYGVKD. CDR3 nucleotides: TGTGCCATCAGTCAATCAATCACTAGCGGGGGAACTACGGATACGCAGTATTTT. Translation gives CAISQSITSGGTTDTQYF.

This clone was recorded only once. The CDR3 DNA reads TGCGCCAGCAGCTTAACACCCGCAGATACGCAGTATTTT. It codes for CASSLTPADTQYF. The chain carries TRBV5-1 and TRBJ2-3; D uncertain. V shed 2 bases and J shed 4 bases, with 8 bases lying between them. This CDR3 is built from 13 residues. CDR1 is SGHRS and CDR2 is YFSETQ in the germline V gene.

This clone was seen a handful of times. The chain is built from TRBV19 and TRBJ1-2; no clear D gene. Germline V gives CDR1 LNHDA, CDR2 SQIVND (reference sequence). The CDR3 length is 16 residues. Trimming took 10 bases from V and 4 from J, leaving 25 bases between them. The CDR3 DNA sequence: TGTGCCACCCTGAAAGGTCCTCTACGGCTAGGCTATGGCTACACCTTC. This codes for CATLKGPLRLGYGYTF. Supplemented by reference TRBV19 and TRBJ1-2, the full variable domain reads DGGITQSPKYLFRKEGQNVTLSCEQNLNHDAMYWYRQDPGQGLRLIYYSQIVNDFQKGDIAEGYSVSREKKESFPLTVTSAQKNPTAFYLCATLKGPLRLGYGYTFGSGTRLTVV.

The chain couples TRBV6-1 to TRBJ2-2; TRBD2 agrees at 8 bases. V trimming: 3 bases; J trimming: 7 bases; junction bases outside the gene matches: 10. The CDR3 is 16 amino acids. Germline V lookup: CDR1 MNHNS, CDR2 SASEGT. DNA for the CDR3: TGTGCCAGCAGTGAGCCGGCGGGCGGGGGGATCGGGGAGCTGTTTTTT. It is translated as CASSEPAGGGIGELFF.

The CDR3 here is CASSPGGRGGAYNEQFF. CDR3 coding DNA: TGTGCCAGCAGCCCCGGGGGGCGCGGGGGTGCTTACAATGAGCAGTTCTTC. This chain connects TRBV7-8 to TRBJ2-1; the D gene is possibly TRBD2 (7 bases). The V end was cut by 5 bases, the J end by 4 bases, with 21 bases between. This CDR3 region has 17 residues. Germline loops: CDR1 SGHVS, CDR2 FQNEAQ.

In its sample, this clone was seen once. V usage is TRBV4-2 and J usage is TRBJ1-4; TRBD1 aligns across 8 bases. The germline CDR1 and CDR2 sequences are LGHNA and YNFKEQ. V was clipped by 1 base and J by 5 bases; unmatched bases: 6. CDR3 length equals 16 residues. CDR3 coding DNA: TGTGCCAGCAGCCAAGGTGGTAACAGGGGGAATGAAAAACTGTTTTTT. As protein: CASSQGGNRGNEKLFF.

The sample holds a few counts of this clone. The chain joins TRBV6-5 to TRBJ1-2; 7 bases are a match to TRBD1. Trimming removed 6 bases from V and 6 bases from J; junction bases left unmatched: 7. The CDR3 spans 13 residues. Germline-derived CDR1 and CDR2 are MNHEY and SVGAGI. CDR3 bases: TGTGCCAGCAGAGATCGACAGGGCGATGGCTACACCTTC. Amino acid sequence: CASRDRQGDGYTF.

This chain links TRBV6-1 with TRBJ2-1; D may be TRBD1 (5 bases). V lost 0 bases and J 0 bases, leaving 15 bases between the germline ends. The CDR3 contains 18 residues. The germline V gene encodes CDR1 MNHNS and CDR2 SASEGT. CDR3 amino acids: CASSEALLGRTSYNEQFF. For the CDR3, the DNA is TGTGCCAGCAGTGAAGCGCTTCTGGGGCGGACCTCCTACAATGAGCAGTTCTTC.

The chain has TRBV7-9 and TRBJ1-1; possibly TRBD1 for D (5 bases). Germline CDR1 SEHNR, CDR2 FQNEAQ (reference sequence). Trimming stripped 7 bases from V and 3 bases from J, with 15 bases between. CDR3 length: 14 amino acids. The CDR3 spells CASTLRDGDTEAFF. CDR3 DNA: TGTGCCAGCACCCTCCGGGACGGGGACACTGAAGCTTTCTTT.

CDR3 in DNA: TGCAGTGCAGGGTTCGCAGATACGCAGTATTTT. Protein: CSAGFADTQYF. This chain links TRBV20-1 with TRBJ2-3; no firm D call. V gave up 6 bases and J gave up 4 bases, with 8 bases separating them. The germline gives CDR1 DFQATT, CDR2 SNEGSKA (reference sequence). The CDR3 consists of 11 residues.

CDR3 region: CAWSTLTTDTQYF. CDR3 DNA sequence: TGTGCCTGGAGCACACTGACCACAGATACGCAGTATTTT. The rearrangement joins TRBV30 to TRBJ2-3, with D unclear. Looked up from germline, CDR1 is GTSNPN and CDR2 is SVGIG (reference sequence). There are 13 residues in the CDR3. V lost 3 bases and J 2 bases, leaving 9 bases between the germline ends.

The chain uses TRBV20-1 and TRBJ1-1; D ambiguous. Trimming cost V 7 bases and J 2 bases, with 8 bases left between them. The germline V gene has CDR1 DFQATT and CDR2 SNEGSKA (reference sequence). The CDR3 spans 11 residues. For the CDR3, the DNA is TGCAGTGTTGTCCGAAACACTGAAGCTTTCTTT. Residues: CSVVRNTEAFF.

This clone was recorded only once. The V call is TRBV5-6, the J call TRBJ1-1, with TRBD1 matching 9 bases. The germline CDR1 and CDR2 sequences are SGHDT and YYEEEE. V trimming: 4 bases; J trimming: 4 bases; junction bases outside the gene matches: 8. This CDR3 comprises 15 residues. CDR3 residues: CASSATGGGRTEAFF. CDR3 bases: TGTGCCAGCAGCGCCACAGGGGGCGGACGCACTGAAGCTTTCTTT.

This clone appeared once. V usage is TRBV4-3 and J usage is TRBJ1-6; 8 bases align to TRBD1. Germline V gene lookup returns CDR1 LGHNA and CDR2 YSLEER. V lost 3 bases to trimming and J lost 7 bases; unmatched junction nucleotides: 8. The length of the CDR3 is 16 residues. The DNA of the CDR3 is TGCGCCAGCAGCCATACGCAGGGGGCGCGCAATTCACCCCTCCACTTT. Translation gives CASSHTQGARNSPLHF.

The rearrangement uses TRBV29-1 and TRBJ1-4, with 9 bases identical to TRBD1. Germline CDR1 SQVTM, CDR2 ANQGSEA. The CDR3 is 14 amino acids. Trimming at V came to 4 bases and at J to 0 bases, leaving 0 bases not matched to a gene. CDR3 bases: TGCAGCGTTGGGGACAGGGCAACTAATGAAAAACTGTTTTTT. This gives the protein CSVGDRATNEKLFF.

The chain joins TRBV5-4 to TRBJ2-1; D is unresolved. V was shortened by 0 bases and J by 10 bases, with 5 bases between the two germline ends. Germline V lookup: CDR1 SGHNT, CDR2 YYREEE (reference sequence). The CDR3 totals 11 residues. In DNA, the CDR3 is TGTGCCAGCAGCTTGGACTTCGAGCAGTTCTTC. Protein: CASSLDFEQFF.

The chain employs TRBV25-1 and TRBJ2-5; TRBD2 might be the D (6 bases). The V gene lost 0 bases and the J gene lost 9 bases, with 20 bases spanning the gap. Germline CDR1 and CDR2: MGHDK and SYGVNS. The CDR3 is made up of 16 amino acids. The CDR3 DNA is TGTGCCAGCAGTGAATATTGGGCCAGGGAGGTAGTGGCCCAGTACTTC. It yields the protein CASSEYWAREVVAQYF. Filled out from reference TRBV25-1 and TRBJ2-5, the complete variable domain reads EADIYQTPRYLVIGTGKKITLECSQTMGHDKMYWYQQDPGMELHLIHYSYGVNSTEKGDLSSESTVSRIRTEHFPLTLESARPSHTSQYLCASSEYWAREVVAQYFGPGTRLLVL.

The table lists this clone with a few counts. The chain is built from TRBV27 and TRBJ1-5; no clear D. Germline V gene sequence: CDR1 MNHEY, CDR2 SMNVEV (reference sequence). The CDR3 contains 14 residues. V lost 3 bases, J lost 0 bases, and 6 bases lay in between. Written as DNA, the CDR3 is TGTGCCAGCAGTTTTAAAGATAGCAATCAGCCCCAGCATTTT. Residues: CASSFKDSNQPQHF.